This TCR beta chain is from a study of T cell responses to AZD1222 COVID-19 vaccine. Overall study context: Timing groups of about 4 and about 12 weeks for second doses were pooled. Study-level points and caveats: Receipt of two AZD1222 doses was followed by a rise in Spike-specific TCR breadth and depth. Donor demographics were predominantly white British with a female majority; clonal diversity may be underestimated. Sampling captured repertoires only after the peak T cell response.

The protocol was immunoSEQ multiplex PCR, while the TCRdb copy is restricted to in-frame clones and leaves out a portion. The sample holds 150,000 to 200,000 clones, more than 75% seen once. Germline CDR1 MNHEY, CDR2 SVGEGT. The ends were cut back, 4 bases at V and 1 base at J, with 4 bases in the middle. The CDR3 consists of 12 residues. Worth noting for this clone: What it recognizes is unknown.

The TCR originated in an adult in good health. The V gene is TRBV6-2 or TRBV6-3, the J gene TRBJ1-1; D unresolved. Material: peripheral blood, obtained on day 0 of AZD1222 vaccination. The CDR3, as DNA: TGTGCCAGCAGTTGGGCGAACACTGAAGCTTTCTTT. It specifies CASSWANTEAFF.